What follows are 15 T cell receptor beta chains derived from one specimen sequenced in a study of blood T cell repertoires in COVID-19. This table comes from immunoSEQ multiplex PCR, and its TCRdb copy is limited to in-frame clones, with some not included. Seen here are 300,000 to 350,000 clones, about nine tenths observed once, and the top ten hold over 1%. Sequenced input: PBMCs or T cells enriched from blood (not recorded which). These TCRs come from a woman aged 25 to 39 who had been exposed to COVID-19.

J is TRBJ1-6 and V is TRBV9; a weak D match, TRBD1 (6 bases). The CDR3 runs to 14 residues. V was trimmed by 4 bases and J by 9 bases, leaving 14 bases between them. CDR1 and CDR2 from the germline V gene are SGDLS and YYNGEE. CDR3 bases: TGTGCCAGCAGCTCGGGCCAGACAGGTTCACCCCTCCACTTT. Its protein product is CASSSGQTGSPLHF.

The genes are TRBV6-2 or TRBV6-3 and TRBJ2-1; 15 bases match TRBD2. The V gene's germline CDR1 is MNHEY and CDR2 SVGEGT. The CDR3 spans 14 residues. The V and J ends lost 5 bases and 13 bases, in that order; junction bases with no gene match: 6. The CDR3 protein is CASSHRTSGRVQFF. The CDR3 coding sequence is TGTGCCAGCAGTCATCGGACTAGCGGGAGGGTTCAGTTCTTC.

CDR3 loop: CASSYGGGPGYEQYF. In DNA, the CDR3 is TGTGCCAGCAGTTACGGGGGAGGGCCTGGCTACGAGCAGTACTTC. V gene TRBV6-5 combines with J gene TRBJ2-7; TRBD2 matches at 7 bases. Germline values: CDR1 MNHEY, CDR2 SVGAGI. With 2 bases clipped from V and 3 bases from J, the junction kept 7 bases outside the gene matches. The CDR3 contains 15 residues.

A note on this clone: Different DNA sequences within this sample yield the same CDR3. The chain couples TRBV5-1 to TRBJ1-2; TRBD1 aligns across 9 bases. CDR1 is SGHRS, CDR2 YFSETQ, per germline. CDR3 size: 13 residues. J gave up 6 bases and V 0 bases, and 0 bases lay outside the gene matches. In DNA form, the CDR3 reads TGCGCCAGCAGCTTGGGGACAGGGGATGGCTACACCTTC. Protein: CASSLGTGDGYTF.

CDR3 protein: CASTVGRPSPLHF. DNA for the CDR3: TGTGCCAGCACCGTAGGCAGGCCTTCACCCCTCCACTTT. This rearrangement joins TRBV28 to TRBJ1-6; no definite D call. CDR1 and CDR2 from the germline V gene are MDHEN and SYDVKM. This CDR3 comprises 13 residues. V was clipped by 7 bases and J by 9 bases, with 13 bases between them.

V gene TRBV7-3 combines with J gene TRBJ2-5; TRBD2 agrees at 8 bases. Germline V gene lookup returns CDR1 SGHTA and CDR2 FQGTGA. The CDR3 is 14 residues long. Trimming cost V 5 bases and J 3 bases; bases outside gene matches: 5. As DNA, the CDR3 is TGTGCCAGCAGCCTCCAAGCGGGAGAAGAGACCCAGTACTTC. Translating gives CASSLQAGEETQYF.

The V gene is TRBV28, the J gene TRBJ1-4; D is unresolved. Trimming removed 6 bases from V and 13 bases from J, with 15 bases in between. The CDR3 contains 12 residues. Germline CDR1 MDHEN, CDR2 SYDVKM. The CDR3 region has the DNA TGTGCCAGCAGCATAACTAAGGCTGGACTGTTTTTT. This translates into CASSITKAGLFF. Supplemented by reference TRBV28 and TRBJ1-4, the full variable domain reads DVKVTQSSRYLVKRTGEKVFLECVQDMDHENMFWYRQDPGLGLRLIYFSYDVKMKEKGDIPEGYSVSREKKERFSLILESASTNQTSMYLCASSITKAGLFFGSGTQLSVL.

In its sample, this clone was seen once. Here the CDR3 reads CASSFRDIPQHF. In DNA form, the CDR3 reads TGTGCCAGCAGTTTCCGGGACATACCCCAGCATTTT. The rearrangement uses TRBV6-5 and TRBJ1-5, with D possibly matching TRBD1 (6 bases). Germline V lookup: CDR1 MNHEY, CDR2 SVGAGI. CDR3 size: 12 residues. V lost 4 bases and J lost 10, with 11 bases in between.

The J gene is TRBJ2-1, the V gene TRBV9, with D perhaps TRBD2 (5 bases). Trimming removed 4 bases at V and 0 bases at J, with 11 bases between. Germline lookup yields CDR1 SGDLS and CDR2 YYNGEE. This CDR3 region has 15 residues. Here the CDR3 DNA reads TGTGCCAGCAGCCCCGCCGGAGGCTCCTACAATGAGCAGTTCTTC. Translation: CASSPAGGSYNEQFF.

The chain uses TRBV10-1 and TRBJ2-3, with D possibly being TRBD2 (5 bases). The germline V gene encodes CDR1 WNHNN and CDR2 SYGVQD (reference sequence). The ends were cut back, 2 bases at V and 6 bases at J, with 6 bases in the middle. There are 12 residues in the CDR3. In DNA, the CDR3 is TGCGCCAGCAGTGAGCCGGGGGATACGCAGTATTTT. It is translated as CASSEPGDTQYF.

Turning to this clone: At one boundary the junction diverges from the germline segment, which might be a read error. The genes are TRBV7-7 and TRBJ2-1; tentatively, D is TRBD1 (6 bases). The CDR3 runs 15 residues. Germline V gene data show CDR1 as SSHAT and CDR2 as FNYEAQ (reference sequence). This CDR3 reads CASSLGSNRVYEQFF. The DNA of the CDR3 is TGTGCTAGCAGCTTAGGGAGTAACAGGGTCTATGAGCAGTTCTTC.

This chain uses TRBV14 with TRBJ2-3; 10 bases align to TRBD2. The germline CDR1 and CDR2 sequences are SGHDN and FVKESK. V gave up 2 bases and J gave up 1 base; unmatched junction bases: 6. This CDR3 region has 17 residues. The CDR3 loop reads CASSQFPSGSRTDTQYF. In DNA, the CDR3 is TGTGCCAGCAGCCAATTTCCTAGCGGGAGCCGCACAGATACGCAGTATTTT.

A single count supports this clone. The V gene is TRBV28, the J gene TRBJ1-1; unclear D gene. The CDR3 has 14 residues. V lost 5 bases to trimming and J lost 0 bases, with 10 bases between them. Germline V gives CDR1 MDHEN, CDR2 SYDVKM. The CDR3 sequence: CASSAQPMNTEAFF. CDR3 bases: TGTGCCAGCAGTGCGCAACCCATGAACACTGAAGCTTTCTTT. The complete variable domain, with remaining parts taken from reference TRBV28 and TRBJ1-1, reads DVKVTQSSRYLVKRTGEKVFLECVQDMDHENMFWYRQDPGLGLRLIYFSYDVKMKEKGDIPEGYSVSREKKERFSLILESASTNQTSMYLCASSAQPMNTEAFFGQGTRLTVV.

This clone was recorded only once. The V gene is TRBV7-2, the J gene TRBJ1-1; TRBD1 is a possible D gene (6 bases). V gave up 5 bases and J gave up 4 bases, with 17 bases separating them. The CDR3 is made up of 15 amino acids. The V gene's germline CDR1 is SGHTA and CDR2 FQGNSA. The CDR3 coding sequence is TGTGCCAGCAGCGTCCAGGGACATATTGGCACTGAAGCTTTCTTT. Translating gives CASSVQGHIGTEAFF.

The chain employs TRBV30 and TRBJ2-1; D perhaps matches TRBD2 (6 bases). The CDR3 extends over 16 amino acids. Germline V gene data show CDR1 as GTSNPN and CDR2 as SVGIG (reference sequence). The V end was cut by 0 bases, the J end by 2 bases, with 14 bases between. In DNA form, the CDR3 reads TGTGCCTGGAGTGTAGGTGGTAGCGGTACCTACAATGAGCAGTTCTTC. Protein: CAWSVGGSGTYNEQFF.